These 21 T cell receptor beta chains originate from one sample sequenced in a study of cytomegalovirus exposure and HLA in healthy donors (dated by TCRdb to the late 2010s). Libraries were prepared through the immunoSEQ multiplex PCR assay. For the multiplex PCR, a mixture combining 60 forward primers for TCR Vbeta segments and 13 reverse primers for TCR Jbeta segments was used. Entries here come from immuneACCESS through TCRdb and include only in-frame sequences with V and J called. Some clones fail to appear in such tables; in the studies checked, an unresolved V gene covers under half of the shortfall, and the cause of the remainder is unknown. In all, the sample holds 100,000 to 140,000 clones, and around three quarters of those were seen once. In total, the top ten clones hold 7% to 8% of the sample. The sequencing sample was made of PBMCs. These receptors all stem from a man aged 25 to 40 in good health and CMV-seronegative.

The chain joins TRBV9 to TRBJ1-4, with 9 bases lining up with TRBD1. Germline V gene lookup returns CDR1 SGDLS and CDR2 YYNGEE. This CDR3 is built from 14 residues. After removal of 4 bases from V and 11 bases from J, the junction contained 9 bases not matched to a gene. The CDR3 coding sequence is TGTGCCAGCAGCCCCGGACAGGGGAAGTGGAAACTGTTTTTT. As protein: CASSPGQGKWKLFF.

The rearrangement joins TRBV6-1 to TRBJ1-5, with 7 nucleotides matching TRBD1. V lost 3 bases, J lost 6 bases, and 8 bases stayed unmatched. Per germline, CDR1 MNHNS and CDR2 SASEGT. The CDR3 consists of 15 residues. The CDR3 loop is CASSDRQGIPQPQHF. The CDR3 DNA sequence: TGTGCCAGCAGTGACCGACAGGGTATCCCTCAGCCCCAGCATTTT.

The chain is built from TRBV5-1 and TRBJ2-5; D possibly corresponds to TRBD1 (6 bases). Matching the DNA end better, TRBJ2-7 makes the J call doubtful. Germline loops: CDR1 SGHRS, CDR2 YFSETQ. CDR3 length: 14 amino acids. The CDR3 protein is CASSPSGQPYEQYF. CDR3 DNA sequence: TGCGCCAGCAGCCCATCCGGACAGCCCTACGAGCAGTACTTC.

V is TRBV15 and J is TRBJ2-7; 7 bases agree with TRBD2. This CDR3 comprises 16 residues. Per germline, CDR1 LNHNV and CDR2 YYDKDF (reference sequence). V was pared by 1 base and J by 7 bases, with 13 bases of the junction left unmatched. CDR3 in DNA: TGTGCCACCAGCAGAGTGAGGGAGGGACCTTTGGGGGAGCAGTACTTC. Protein product: CATSRVREGPLGEQYF.

This clone showed up just a few times. The chain uses TRBV5-1 and TRBJ2-3; D is possibly TRBD1 (6 bases). Trimming cost V 4 bases and J 0 bases, with 12 bases left between them. The germline V gene has CDR1 SGHRS and CDR2 YFSETQ. This CDR3 is 15 amino acids long. CDR3 region: CASSLQGPSTDTQYF. The CDR3 DNA is TGCGCCAGCAGCCTACAGGGCCCTAGCACAGATACGCAGTATTTT.

The DNA for the CDR3 is TGTGCCAGCAGTGCGGGGGGAACAACTAATGAAAAACTGTTTTTT. Amino acid sequence: CASSAGGTTNEKLFF. The chain couples TRBV2 to TRBJ1-4, with D possibly matching TRBD1 (5 bases). CDR1 and CDR2 from the germline V gene are SNHLY and FYNNEI. This CDR3 contains 15 residues. Trimming cost V 4 bases and J 0 bases, with 9 bases left between them.

This clone showed up just a few times. V usage is TRBV4-1 and J usage is TRBJ2-1; TRBD1 might be the D (5 bases). V was shortened by 1 base and J by 0 bases, with 10 bases between the two germline ends. This CDR3 spans 16 amino acids. Looked up from germline, CDR1 is MGHRA and CDR2 is YSYEKL. The CDR3 reads CASSQGSGNSYNEQFF. The CDR3 nucleotides read TGCGCCAGCAGCCAAGGTTCAGGGAACTCCTACAATGAGCAGTTCTTC.

The rearrangement joins TRBV7-3 to TRBJ2-6, with D possibly being TRBD1 (6 bases). V lost 1 base and J 0 bases, leaving 16 bases between the germline ends. CDR3 length: 19 amino acids. From germline, CDR1 is SGHTA and CDR2 FQGTGA. This chain's CDR3 is CASSLSAGALSSGANVLTF. CDR3 sequence (DNA): TGTGCCAGCAGCTTAAGTGCAGGGGCCCTGAGCTCTGGGGCCAACGTCCTGACTTTC.

The V call is TRBV19, the J call TRBJ1-1, with TRBD1 as a possible D gene (5 bases). CDR1 LNHDA and CDR2 SQIVND come from the germline V gene (reference sequence). CDR3 length: 14 residues. V was cut by 0 bases and J by 1 base, with 6 bases left in between. The CDR3 DNA reads as TGTGCCAGTAGTATAGAGACAGAGAACACTGAAGCTTTCTTT. It translates to CASSIETENTEAFF.

This clone was picked up a small number of times. This sequence joins TRBV6-6 and TRBJ1-2, with D perhaps matching TRBD1 (6 bases). V was clipped by 7 bases and J by 0 bases, with 15 bases between them. The germline CDR1 and CDR2 sequences are MNHNY and SVGAGI (reference sequence). The CDR3 sequence is 15 residues long. The CDR3 reads CASIQETGTNYGYTF. In DNA form, the CDR3 reads TGTGCCAGCATCCAAGAGACAGGAACTAACTATGGCTACACCTTC.

The rearrangement links TRBV5-1 to TRBJ2-2, with 9 bases that match TRBD1. J gave up 5 bases and V 4 bases, and 6 bases lay outside the gene matches. The germline CDR1 and CDR2 sequences are SGHRS and YFSETQ. The CDR3 runs to 15 residues. CDR3 sequence reads: CASSAPDRGTGELFF. The CDR3 DNA is TGCGCCAGCAGCGCACCGGACAGGGGTACCGGGGAGCTGTTTTTT.

This chain joins TRBV28 and TRBJ2-7; D remains unclear. The CDR3 spans 13 residues. The V gene lost 1 base and the J gene lost 6 bases, with 10 bases spanning the gap. In germline, CDR1 is MDHEN, CDR2 SYDVKM. CDR3 DNA sequence: TGTGCCAGCAGTTTATTGACGAGAGGCGAGCAGTACTTC. Protein product: CASSLLTRGEQYF.

V is TRBV5-6 and J is TRBJ2-3, with D perhaps TRBD1 (6 bases). Germline values: CDR1 SGHDT, CDR2 YYEEEE. The CDR3 runs to 13 residues. Between the trimmed V and J ends, which lost 4 bases and 6 bases, there was a span of 12 bases. The CDR3 coding sequence is TGTGCCAGCAGCGTTGGGACACCCGATACGCAGTATTTT. Translating it yields CASSVGTPDTQYF.

This clone appeared a single time. The V and J genes are TRBV18 and TRBJ1-5; perhaps TRBD1 as D (6 bases). Germline CDR1 KGHSH, CDR2 LQKENI. Deletions cut 3 bases from V and 1 base from J, with 19 bases between. The CDR3 has 18 amino acids. CDR3 sequence: CASSPRAQGQVSNQPQHF. The CDR3, as DNA: TGTGCCAGCTCACCCCGAGCTCAGGGGCAAGTGAGCAATCAGCCCCAGCATTTT.

The rearrangement links TRBV30 to TRBJ2-7, with D possibly being TRBD2 (6 bases). V was cut by 1 base and J by 3 bases, with 13 bases left in between. Looked up from germline, CDR1 is GTSNPN and CDR2 is SVGIG (reference sequence). The CDR3 spans 14 residues. This CDR3 reads CAWSGGGGNYEQYF. Written as DNA, the CDR3 is TGTGCCTGGAGTGGGGGTGGGGGGAACTACGAGCAGTACTTC. The full variable domain, completed using reference TRBV30 and TRBJ2-7, is SQTIHQWPATLVQPVGSPLSLECTVEGTSNPNLYWYRQAAGRGLQLLFYSVGIGQISSEVPQNLSASRPQDRQFILSSKKLLLSDSGFYLCAWSGGGGNYEQYFGPGTRLTVT.

V gene TRBV21-1 combines with J gene TRBJ1-1; TRBD1 is the table's D call and was not checked against the DNA. TRBV21-1 is listed as a pseudogene. CDR3 length: 15 amino acids. CDR3 residues: CASSKEYRKNTEAFF. Here the CDR3 DNA reads TGTGCCAGCAGCAAAGAGTACAGAAAGAACACTGAAGCTTTCTTT.

J is TRBJ2-7 and V is TRBV7-2; 12 nucleotides agree with TRBD2. This CDR3 is 15 amino acids long. J was trimmed by 5 bases and V by 6 bases; bases with no gene match: 8. Germline V lookup: CDR1 SGHTA, CDR2 FQGNSA. The DNA of the CDR3 is TGTGCCAGCAGAAGTGGACTAGCGGGGAACAACGAGCAGTACTTC. Amino acid sequence: CASRSGLAGNNEQYF. The whole variable domain, filled in from reference TRBV7-2 and TRBJ2-7, reads GAGVSQSPSNKVTEKGKDVELRCDPISGHTALYWYRQSLGQGLEFLIYFQGNSAPDKSGLPSDRFSAERTGGSVSTLTIQRTQQEDSAVYLCASRSGLAGNNEQYFGPGTRLTVT.

This clone has just a few counts. The chain combines TRBV28 with TRBJ1-4; D call uncertain. Between the trimmed V and J ends, which lost 4 bases and 0 bases, there was a span of 12 bases. Germline CDR1 and CDR2: MDHEN and SYDVKM. This CDR3 contains 16 residues. The chain's CDR3 is CASSSPNSATNEKLFF. As DNA, the CDR3 is TGTGCCAGCAGTTCGCCTAACAGTGCAACTAATGAAAAACTGTTTTTT.

V is TRBV5-4 and J is TRBJ2-1, with a possible D match to TRBD1 (6 bases). The CDR3 consists of 15 residues. Germline CDR1 is SGHNT and CDR2 is YYREEE (reference sequence). The ends were cut back, 3 bases at V and 8 bases at J, with 18 bases in the middle. CDR3 sequence: CASSSDSRGFHEQFF. In nucleotides, the CDR3 is TGTGCCAGCAGCTCGGACTCTAGGGGGTTCCATGAGCAGTTCTTC.

The V and J genes are TRBV5-6 and TRBJ2-3; 7 bases map to TRBD1. J was trimmed by 7 bases and V by 3 bases; bases with no gene match: 14. CDR3 length: 16 residues. Germline V CDR1 and CDR2: SGHDT, YYEEEE. For the CDR3, the DNA is TGTGCCAGCAGCTCAACCACAGGGGCGTCTCTTAATACGCAGTATTTT. Translation gives CASSSTTGASLNTQYF. The full variable domain, completed using reference TRBV5-6 and TRBJ2-3, is DAGVTQSPTHLIKTRGQQVTLRCSPKSGHDTVSWYQQALGQGPQFIFQYYEEEERQRGNFPDRFSGHQFPNYSSELNVNALLLGDSALYLCASSSTTGASLNTQYFGPGTRLTVL.

V is TRBV19 and J is TRBJ2-7; 8 nucleotides match TRBD2. Germline CDR1 reads LNHDA; CDR2 reads SQIVND (reference sequence). This CDR3 contains 17 residues. V was clipped by 5 bases and J by 0 bases; unmatched bases: 12. The CDR3 sequence: CASSRFSSGGFSYEQYF. CDR3 DNA sequence: TGTGCCAGTAGTCGATTCTCGAGCGGGGGTTTCTCCTACGAGCAGTACTTC.